This TCR beta chain was sequenced for a study of CD8+CD57+ T cells in acquired aplastic anemia. This CDR3 spans 15 amino acids. Trimming removed 2 bases from V and 6 bases from J; junction bases left unmatched: 5. From germline, CDR1 is MDHEN and CDR2 SYDVKM. On this clonotype itself: This sequence may be a read error, since a much larger clone differs from it by one base.

Individuals selected for sequencing had exhibited CD8+CD57+ cell expansion on flow cytometry. Genomic DNA was employed as the template in profiling TCR beta VDJ and CDR3. Via MiXCR, TCRdb re-called the reads, giving one row per CDR3 protein. The data show 150,000 to 200,000 distinct CDR3 sequences, less than 60% seen once. This clonotype was sampled from a human donor with aplastic anemia. Input material: sorted CD4+, CD8+, or CD8+CD57+ T cells (not recorded which) from PBMCs. The chain is built from TRBV28 and TRBJ2-7, with 12 positions matching TRBD2. The CDR3 nucleotides read TGTGCCAGCAGTTTACCTAGCGGGAGGGTCTCCGAGCAGTACTTC. Its translation: CASSLPSGRVSEQYF.